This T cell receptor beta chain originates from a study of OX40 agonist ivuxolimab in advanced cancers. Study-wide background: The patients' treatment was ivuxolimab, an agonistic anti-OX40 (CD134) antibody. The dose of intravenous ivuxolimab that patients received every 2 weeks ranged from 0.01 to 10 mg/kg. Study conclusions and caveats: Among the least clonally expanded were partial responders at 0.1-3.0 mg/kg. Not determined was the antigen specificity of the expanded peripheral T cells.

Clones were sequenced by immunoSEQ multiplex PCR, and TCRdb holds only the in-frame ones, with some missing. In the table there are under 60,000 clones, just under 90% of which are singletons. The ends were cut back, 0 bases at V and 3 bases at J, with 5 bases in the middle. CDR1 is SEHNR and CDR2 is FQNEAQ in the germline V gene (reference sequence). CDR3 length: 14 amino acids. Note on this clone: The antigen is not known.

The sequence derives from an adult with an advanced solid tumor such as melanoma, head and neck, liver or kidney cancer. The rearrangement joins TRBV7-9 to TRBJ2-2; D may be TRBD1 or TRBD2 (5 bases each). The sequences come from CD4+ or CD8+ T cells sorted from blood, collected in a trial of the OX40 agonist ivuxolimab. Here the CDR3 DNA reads TGTGCCAGCAGCTTAGCGGGGGACACCGGGGAGCTGTTTTTT. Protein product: CASSLAGDTGELFF.